The clone carrying this TCR beta chain was found once. The antigen is undetermined. This record belongs to a study of Ad26.COV2.S vaccination and SARS-CoV-2 variants. The method was immunoSEQ multiplex PCR; TCRdb's version includes in-frame clones alone and lacks a portion of them. There are about 450,000 clones in the sample; approximately 89% occur only once, and 2.5% to 3% lies in the top ten. Study observations and caveats: Among vaccine recipients, spike-specific TCR breadth exceeded that of placebo recipients.

Treatment: approximately 18 received Ad26.COV2.S at low or high dose, single or two shots; about five received placebo; per-sample allocation not given. Day 63 after the first injection of vaccine or placebo was the sampling time. The receptor was derived from a person aged 18-60 years who received the Ad26.COV2.S COVID-19 vaccine or a placebo. The sample here was peripheral blood, taken in a trial of Ad26.COV2.S vaccine versus placebo.

CDR3 protein: CASSQTGTGFPGNTIYF. The CDR3 nucleotides read TGTGCCAGCAGCCAAACCGGGACAGGGTTTCCTGGAAACACCATATATTTT. V usage is TRBV4-2 and J usage is TRBJ1-3, with 9 bases lining up with TRBD1. With V trimmed by 2 bases and J by 2 bases, 7 bases remained unmatched. This CDR3 has 17 residues. The germline V gene has CDR1 LGHNA and CDR2 YNFKEQ.